This record concerns one T cell receptor (beta chain) sequence. Method: immunoSEQ multiplex PCR; TCRdb's copy keeps in-frame clones and lacks some. The sample holds 200,000 to 250,000 clones; over 80% are singletons and the top ten take roughly 6.2%. This specimen comes from a study of blood T cell repertoires in COVID-19. Study-level background: The United States, Italy and Spain supplied acute and convalescent COVID-19 samples.

This CDR3 has 16 amino acids. The V gene's germline CDR1 is SNHLY and CDR2 FYNNEI. The J segment lost 1 base and the V segment lost 3 bases, leaving 3 bases of the junction unmatched. What was sequenced was PBMCs or T cells enriched from blood (not recorded which). The receptor comes from a woman aged 35 to 49 who had recovered from COVID-19. The chain couples TRBV2 to TRBJ2-6, with TRBD1 identical over 7 bases. CDR3 region: CASSEMGQSGANVLTF. In DNA form, the CDR3 reads TGTGCCAGCAGTGAGATGGGACAGTCTGGGGCCAACGTCCTGACTTTC. The complete variable domain, with remaining parts taken from reference TRBV2 and TRBJ2-6, reads EPEVTQTPSHQVTQMGQEVILRCVPISNHLYFYWYRQILGQKVEFLVSFYNNEISEKSEIFDDQFSVERPDGSNFTLKIRSTKLEDSAMYFCASSEMGQSGANVLTFGAGSRLTVL.